The rows below give T cell receptor beta chains drawn from one sample of a study of cytomegalovirus exposure and HLA in healthy donors. The method was immunoSEQ multiplex PCR; TCRdb's version includes in-frame clones alone and lacks a portion of them. Among 150,000 to 250,000 clones, approximately 78% were seen once, and the ten largest hold around 1.3%. Sequenced input: PBMCs. These receptors came from a woman aged 25 to 39 in good health and CMV-seronegative. Both conserved end residues are part of each CDR3. The D gene is left open where the match is weak. A row's size may be missing; if present it is once, few, many or a size class.

.	TRBV10-2	.	TRBJ2-6	TGCGCCAGCAGTGCTCCGGGAAGCTCTGGGGCCAACGTCCTGACTTTC	CASSAPGSSGANVLTF
.	TRBV7-6	.	TRBJ1-4	TGTGCCAGCAGCCCGGTCGGGGGGTCTACTAATGAAAAACTGTTTTTT	CASSPVGGSTNEKLFF
.	TRBV10-3	.	TRBJ1-2	TGTGCCATCAGCCCTGACTATGGCTACACCTTC	CAISPDYGYTF
.	TRBV2	.	TRBJ1-4	TGTGCCACCGAAGGGGGGGCTAATGAAAAACTGTTTTTT	CATEGGANEKLFF
TRBD1	TRBV19	.	TRBJ2-7	TGTGCCAGTAGTATGAGACAGGGCCACGGCGAGCAGTACTTC	CASSMRQGHGEQYF
.	TRBV29-1	.	TRBJ2-5	TGCAGCGTTGAGGGCAGGGAAAAAGAGACCCAGTACTTC	CSVEGREKETQYF
TRBD1	TRBV19	few	TRBJ2-7	TGTGCCAGTAGCGGGACAGGGTCCTACGAGCAGTACTTC	CASSGTGSYEQYF
.	TRBV6-6	.	TRBJ1-2	TGTGCCAGCAATGTAAACAGCAGGGTGGGCTATGGCTACACCTTC	CASNVNSRVGYGYTF
.	TRBV29-1	.	TRBJ2-1	TGCAGCGTCCTGTGGGACGGAGAGGGGAGGTACAATGAGCAGTTCTTC	CSVLWDGEGRYNEQFF
TRBD1	TRBV11-2	once	TRBJ1-2	TGTGCCAGCAGCCCGCTCTGGACAGGGGGAGCTGGCTACACCTTC	CASSPLWTGGAGYTF
TRBD1	TRBV4-1	few	TRBJ1-5	TGCGCCAGCAGCTACGACAGGGATAGCAATCAGCCCCAGCATTTT	CASSYDRDSNQPQHF
.	TRBV7-9	.	TRBJ1-1	TGTGCCAGCAGCTTAGAAGGATTTTGGGGCAGGGGTAACACTGAAGCTTTCTTT	CASSLEGFWGRGNTEAFF
.	TRBV6-1	.	TRBJ2-7	TGTGCCAGCAGTGAAAACAGCTCCTACGAGCAGTACTTC	CASSENSSYEQYF
.	TRBV9	.	TRBJ2-2	TGTGCCAGCAGCCAACGGGACACCGGGGAGCTGTTTTTT	CASSQRDTGELFF
.	TRBV6-5	.	TRBJ2-7	TGTGCCAGCAGCAAGGACAGAAACTCCTACGAGCAGTACTTC	CASSKDRNSYEQYF
TRBD1	TRBV2	.	TRBJ2-3	TGTGCCAGCAGTAAGGACAGGGTGGATACGCAGTATTTT	CASSKDRVDTQYF
TRBD2	TRBV19	.	TRBJ2-5	TGTGCCAGTAGTATAGTCGGGGGGACCCTGCAAGAGACCCAGTACTTC	CASSIVGGTLQETQYF
TRBD1	TRBV19	few	TRBJ1-2	TGTGCCAGTAGTAGACAGGGTTATGGCTACACCTTC	CASSRQGYGYTF
.	TRBV4-2	.	TRBJ1-5	TGTGCCAGCAGCCAAGATCCCCTAATAGGCAATCAGCCCCAGCATTTT	CASSQDPLIGNQPQHF
.	TRBV7-3	once	TRBJ2-3	TGTGCCAGCAGCCGTTCCAGGGTTGATACGCAGTATTTT	CASSRSRVDTQYF
TRBD1	TRBV29-1	.	TRBJ2-7	TGCAGCGTGTTTATACCGGGACAGGGCTACGAGCAGTACTTC	CSVFIPGQGYEQYF
.	TRBV5-1	.	TRBJ1-1	TGCGCCAGCAGCGTCTACAGGGAGATGAACACTGAAGCTTTCTTT	CASSVYREMNTEAFF
.	TRBV4-1	.	TRBJ1-2	TGCGCCAGCACTACGACGGGGGGAGGTGGCTATGGCTACACCTTC	CASTTTGGGGYGYTF
.	TRBV5-1	.	TRBJ2-7	TGCGCCAGCAGCTTAGGAGGCACGGGCTTTTCCTACGAGCAGTACTTC	CASSLGGTGFSYEQYF
TRBD1	TRBV25-1	.	TRBJ1-1	TGTGCCACCCTTGGGACAGGGTTCACTGAAGCTTTCTTT	CATLGTGFTEAFF
.	TRBV6-5	.	TRBJ2-7	TGTGCCAGCAGAGAAACCCCCGACAGGCTCTACGAGCAGTACTTC	CASRETPDRLYEQYF
TRBD2	TRBV10-2	.	TRBJ2-5	TGCGCCAGCACCGGACTAGCGGGAGGATTGAACCAAGAGACCCAGTACTTC	CASTGLAGGLNQETQYF
.	TRBV12-5	once	TRBJ1-1	TGTGCTAGTGCTCCAGATCTACCGGGAACTGAAGCTTTCTTT	CASAPDLPGTEAFF
TRBD2	TRBV2	many	TRBJ2-5	TGTGCCAGCAGCCCAGGACTAGGCTACCAAGAGACCCAGTACTTC	CASSPGLGYQETQYF
.	TRBV2	.	TRBJ1-1	TGTGCCAGCAGTGAAACCAGAAACACTGAAGCTTTCTTT	CASSETRNTEAFF
.	TRBV2	.	TRBJ1-5	TGTGCCAGCAGTGGGGAGGGCAACAATCAGCCCCAGCATTTT	CASSGEGNNQPQHF
.	TRBV28	.	TRBJ1-1	TGTGCCAGCAGTTATATGGGCGCCTTGACTGAAGCTTTCTTT	CASSYMGALTEAFF
.	TRBV18	.	TRBJ2-2	TGTGCCAGCTCACCAGCACCTCGGGGGAACACCGGGGAGCTGTTTTTT	CASSPAPRGNTGELFF
.	TRBV18	.	TRBJ2-7	TGTGCCAGCTCTGGACACCTCTACGAGCAGTACTTC	CASSGHLYEQYF
TRBD1	TRBV5-6	.	TRBJ1-2	TGTGCCAGCAGCTTAGCCACAGGGGCCTATGGCTACACCTTC	CASSLATGAYGYTF
.	TRBV19	.	TRBJ1-5	TGTGCCAGTGACGGGTTTAATCAGCCCCAGCATTTT	CASDGFNQPQHF
TRBD1	TRBV5-4	.	TRBJ1-2	TGTGCCAGCAGCTTGGGGGCCCCGGACAGGGCCAACTATGGCTACACCTTC	CASSLGAPDRANYGYTF
TRBD1	TRBV5-1	.	TRBJ2-1	TGCGCCAGCAGCCCAGACCAGACAGGGGCGCTCTACAATGAGCAGTTCTTC	CASSPDQTGALYNEQFF
TRBD2	TRBV11-2	.	TRBJ2-5	TGTGCCAGCAGCTTGACTAGCGGGGGGGAGACCCAGTACTTC	CASSLTSGGETQYF
.	TRBV6-5	few	TRBJ2-7	TGTGCCAGCACCCAACCAGGCGAACTTCGGCAGTACTTC	CASTQPGELRQYF